This T cell receptor (beta chain) was sequenced during a study of cytomegalovirus exposure and HLA in healthy donors. On the study more broadly: The 120 or so validation repertoires used the same platform as the 550 to 800 first-cohort repertoires (as reported by a later analysis).

Regarding this clone: Antigen: not known.

Looked up from germline, CDR1 is SGDLS and CDR2 is YYNGEE. V gave up 4 bases and J gave up 5 bases; unmatched junction bases: 6. This CDR3 has 15 residues. Sequencing was performed with immunoSEQ multiplex PCR; in TCRdb, only in-frame clones are kept and a portion is missing. The data contain about 260,000 clones, around 90% of them singletons. Findings and limits, study-wide: Associated with cytomegalovirus, according to the listing, were 170 or so TCR beta chains. Subsequent analysis of the 120 or so validation repertoires found a tendency for first-cohort TCR clusters to co-occur.

The donors were members of the approximately 130-subject validation cohort (separate from the 666-subject first cohort). The TCR was taken from a woman in her 30s in good health and CMV-seronegative. The V call is TRBV9, the J call TRBJ2-1, with TRBD2 matching over 10 bases. Sequenced input: PBMCs. CDR3 region: CASSSTSGVNNEQFF. The CDR3 DNA sequence: TGTGCCAGCAGCAGTACTAGCGGGGTAAACAATGAGCAGTTCTTC. The entire variable domain, with the rest obtained from reference TRBV9 and TRBJ2-1, is as follows: DSGVTQTPKHLITATGQRVTLRCSPRSGDLSVYWYQQSLDQGLQFLIQYYNGEERAKGNILERFSAQQFPDLHSELNLSSLELGDSALYFCASSSTSGVNNEQFFGPGTRLTVL.